Listed below are T cell receptor beta chains from one sample, sequenced in a study of graft-versus-host responses after intestinal transplantation. Their recognized antigens are unknown. The assay was immunoSEQ multiplex PCR, and TCRdb's table has in-frame clones only and misses some. The sample consists of tens of thousands of clones, over 80% of them appearing once. Sequencing was performed on unstimulated CD8+ T cells sorted from spleen or lymph node cells, taken before transplant. The receptor source for this set is a human donor who was the organ donor for an intestinal transplant. Each CDR3 is given with its conserved first and last residue. The order of the fields is V gene, clone size, CDR3 length, D gene, J gene, CDR3 protein, CDR3 DNA. The D gene is left open where the match is weak. Clone size is shown for a subset of rows, as once, few, many or a class of expanded clone.

TRBV5-4	-	15	-	TRBJ2-5	CATKPGDDLRETQYF	TGTGCCACCAAGCCCGGGGATGACCTAAGAGAGACCCAGTACTTC
TRBV5-4	once	15	-	TRBJ2-1	CASSLRAGSYNEQFF	TGTGCCAGCAGCTTGAGGGCAGGGTCCTACAATGAGCAGTTCTTC
TRBV19	-	15	TRBD1	TRBJ2-7	CASSSATGSSYEQYF	TGTGCCAGTAGTAGTGCGACAGGGAGCTCCTACGAGCAGTACTTC
TRBV7-8	-	13	TRBD1	TRBJ1-1	CASSLDMGTEAFF	TGTGCCAGCAGCTTAGATATGGGGACAGAGGCTTTCTTT
TRBV7-6	-	12	-	TRBJ2-2	CASSPYTGELFF	TGTGCCAGCAGCCCCTACACCGGGGAGCTGTTTTTT
TRBV5-1	-	14	-	TRBJ1-1	CASSLPDSNTEAFF	TGCGCCAGCAGCTTACCCGACAGTAACACTGAAGCTTTCTTT
TRBV19	-	13	TRBD1	TRBJ1-1	CASSPGTGTEAFF	TGTGCCAGTAGCCCTGGGACAGGCACTGAAGCTTTCTTT
TRBV4-3	-	13	-	TRBJ2-1	CASSQGRADEQFF	TGCGCCAGCAGCCAAGGGCGGGCTGATGAGCAGTTCTTC
TRBV29-1	few	16	TRBD1	TRBJ2-1	CSVEDRRTGLYNEQFF	TGCAGCGTTGAAGATCGACGGACAGGACTTTACAATGAGCAGTTCTTC
TRBV2	-	14	TRBD1	TRBJ1-2	CASSEPETGYGYTF	TGTGCCAGCAGTGAACCCGAGACAGGGTATGGCTACACCTTC
TRBV6-6	-	15	TRBD1	TRBJ1-2	CASSTLTDRGDGYTF	TGTGCCAGCAGTACCCTTACGGACAGGGGCGATGGCTACACCTTC
TRBV11-2	-	16	TRBD2	TRBJ2-1	CASSSGLAGAYNEQFF	TGTGCCAGCAGCTCCGGACTAGCGGGAGCCTACAATGAGCAGTTCTTC
TRBV4-1	-	15	-	TRBJ2-1	CASSQGGAGYNEQFF	TGCGCCAGCAGCCAGGGCGGGGCGGGCTACAATGAGCAGTTCTTC
TRBV6-5	-	16	TRBD1	TRBJ2-1	CASSSPGTEEDNEQFF	TGTGCCAGCAGTTCCCCCGGGACAGAGGAGGACAATGAGCAGTTCTTC
TRBV27	-	14	-	TRBJ2-7	CASSLGSGSYEQYF	TGTGCCAGCAGTTTGGGTAGCGGCTCCTACGAGCAGTACTTC
TRBV9	-	15	-	TRBJ2-3	CASSVGALHPDTQYF	TGTGCCAGCAGCGTGGGAGCCCTACATCCAGATACGCAGTATTTT
TRBV4-1	-	15	-	TRBJ2-7	CASTPDGRLSSEQYF	TGCGCCAGCACACCCGACGGCAGGCTTTCCTCCGAGCAGTACTTC
TRBV5-3	-	15	TRBD1	TRBJ2-7	CARSRPTGGTHEQYF	TGTGCCAGAAGCCGCCCGACAGGGGGAACACACGAGCAGTACTTC
TRBV18	-	17	-	TRBJ1-6	CASSPQGRGGYNSPLHF	TGTGCCAGCTCACCACAGGGCCGCGGGGGCTATAATTCACCCCTCCACTTT
TRBV5-1	-	17	TRBD1	TRBJ1-1	CASSGETGIGVNTEAFF	TGCGCCAGCAGCGGGGAGACAGGGATCGGTGTGAACACTGAAGCTTTCTTT
TRBV23-1	-	14	-	TRBJ1-6	CASSLSEGDSPLHF	TGCGCCAGCAGTCTATCAGAGGGGGATTCACCCCTCCACTTT
TRBV4-1	-	12	TRBD1	TRBJ2-7	CAAGDRGHEQYF	TGCGCCGCCGGGGACAGGGGTCACGAGCAGTACTTC
TRBV19	once	16	-	TRBJ1-5	CASRGQREASNQPQHF	TGTGCCAGTAGAGGCCAACGGGAGGCGAGCAATCAGCCCCAGCATTTT
TRBV18	-	12	-	TRBJ1-1	CASSQMNTEAFF	TGTGCCAGCTCCCAGATGAACACTGAAGCTTTCTTT
TRBV7-9	-	14	-	TRBJ2-7	CASSPPGSLYEQYF	TGTGCCAGCAGCCCCCCCGGGTCTCTCTACGAGCAGTACTTC
TRBV4-1	-	17	TRBD2	TRBJ2-7	CASSQEGSGSLAYEQYF	TGCGCCAGCAGCCAAGAGGGGAGCGGGAGTTTGGCGTACGAGCAGTACTTC
TRBV7-2	-	16	TRBD2	TRBJ2-7	CASSLISGGGYYEQYF	TGTGCCAGCAGCTTAATCTCTGGCGGGGGGTACTACGAGCAGTACTTC
TRBV27	-	15	-	TRBJ2-4	CASSLRGGGKNIQYF	TGTGCCAGCAGTCTCCGAGGGGGGGGCAAAAACATTCAGTACTTC
TRBV28	-	15	TRBD1	TRBJ1-1	CASSLARGLNTEAFF	TGTGCCAGCAGTTTAGCCAGGGGGCTGAACACTGAAGCTTTCTTT
TRBV4-1	-	14	TRBD1	TRBJ2-3	CASSPWTGVDTQYF	TGCGCCAGCAGCCCTTGGACAGGGGTGGATACGCAGTATTTT
TRBV28	-	14	TRBD1	TRBJ2-3	CASSWGQGTDTQYF	TGTGCCAGCAGTTGGGGACAGGGCACAGATACGCAGTATTTT
TRBV29-1	once	13	-	TRBJ2-7	CSVETVHSYEQYF	TGCAGCGTAGAGACAGTCCACAGCTACGAGCAGTACTTC
TRBV19	-	17	TRBD2	TRBJ2-1	CASSTLWGRGGTNEQFF	TGTGCCAGTAGTACTCTCTGGGGGCGGGGGGGCACCAATGAGCAGTTCTTC
TRBV7-9	-	15	TRBD2	TRBJ2-1	CASSSRTSGGDEQFF	TGTGCCAGCAGCTCCAGGACTAGCGGGGGGGATGAGCAGTTCTTC
TRBV19	-	14	-	TRBJ1-6	CASSLGHGNSPLHF	TGTGCCAGTAGTCTGGGACACGGTAATTCACCCCTCCACTTT
TRBV19	-	15	-	TRBJ2-7	CASSFSPDSVHEQYF	TGTGCCAGTAGTTTCTCCCCGGACAGCGTGCACGAGCAGTACTTC
TRBV5-8	-	12	-	TRBJ2-7	CASSLYGYEQYF	TGTGCCAGCAGCTTATACGGCTACGAGCAGTACTTC
TRBV2	-	18	TRBD2	TRBJ2-2	CASSVTDIAGAGTGELFF	TGTGCCAGCAGTGTCACAGACATAGCGGGAGCGGGCACCGGGGAGCTGTTTTTT
TRBV7-6	-	17	TRBD1	TRBJ1-1	CASGPRTGPLQNTEAFF	TGTGCCAGCGGACCCCGGACAGGGCCCCTCCAGAACACTGAAGCTTTCTTT
TRBV7-2	-	14	TRBD2	TRBJ2-5	CASSLVGRGETQYF	TGTGCCAGCAGCTTAGTCGGGAGGGGGGAGACCCAGTACTTC
TRBV4-1	-	16	-	TRBJ2-3	CASSSERDIHTDTQYF	TGCGCCAGCAGCTCAGAACGGGACATACACACAGATACGCAGTATTTT
TRBV19	once	13	TRBD1	TRBJ1-5	CASSITGDQPQHF	TGTGCCAGTAGTATAACAGGGGATCAGCCCCAGCATTTT
TRBV5-6	once	13	TRBD1	TRBJ1-2	CASSLGTGSGYTF	TGTGCCAGCAGCTTAGGGACAGGTTCCGGCTACACCTTC
TRBV28	-	18	TRBD1	TRBJ2-1	CASSSRGLVAETYNEQFF	TGTGCCAGCAGTTCCAGGGGGCTGGTAGCGGAAACCTACAATGAGCAGTTCTTC
TRBV7-8	-	14	TRBD1	TRBJ1-2	CASTPGQGYYGYTF	TGTGCCAGTACCCCGGGACAGGGGTACTATGGCTACACCTTC
TRBV7-2	-	14	-	TRBJ2-7	CASSFASPTYEQYF	TGTGCCAGCAGCTTTGCGAGTCCTACCTACGAGCAGTACTTC
TRBV5-5	-	16	TRBD2	TRBJ2-5	CASSFFSGRWLETQYF	TGTGCCAGCAGCTTTTTCAGCGGGAGATGGTTAGAGACCCAGTACTTC
TRBV19	-	13	-	TRBJ1-5	CASSIAGGETQHF	TGTGCCAGTAGTATAGCGGGTGGCGAGACCCAGCATTTT
TRBV6-1	-	15	TRBD2	TRBJ2-1	CASSPFSGGSSEQFF	TGTGCCAGCTCCCCATTTAGCGGGGGCTCCTCTGAGCAGTTCTTC
TRBV18	-	16	TRBD1	TRBJ2-7	CASSRYRDRGTYEQYF	TGTGCCAGCTCACGGTACCGGGACAGGGGGACCTACGAGCAGTACTTC
TRBV28	few	19	TRBD2	TRBJ2-7	CASSLSLAGEEPLDYEQYF	TGTGCCAGCAGTTTAAGCCTAGCGGGAGAAGAACCTCTAGACTACGAGCAGTACTTC